This T cell receptor (beta chain) is from a study of T-cell reconstitution after alpha-beta-depleted transplantation in children. V shed 3 bases, J shed 8 bases, and the junction held 11 bases outside the gene matches. The CDR3 sequence is 16 residues long. CDR1 PRHDT and CDR2 FYEKMQ come from the germline V gene (reference sequence). This clonotype was counted a few times. A library of TCRbeta sequences, prepared with unique molecular identifiers, was generated. MiXCR, run by TCRdb on the PCR reads, gives a single entry per CDR3 protein. In the table there are about 360,000 distinct CDR3 sequences, 13% of which are singletons.

The chain has TRBV13 and TRBJ2-1; TRBD1 matches 9 bases. This material consisted of PBMCs, taken from the stem cell graft. The receptor was derived from a human donor who donated a stem cell graft to a child with Fanconi anemia. This CDR3 is CASSFLTGTGLHEQFF. The CDR3 region has the DNA TGTGCCAGCAGCTTTCTCACCGGGACAGGGCTCCATGAGCAGTTCTTC.